This T cell receptor (beta chain) was identified in a study of T cells in Graves' hyperthyroidism and ophthalmopathy. Study-wide findings and caveats: Ophthalmopathy was model-predicted a median about 7.1 months pre-onset. Ophthalmopathy stood apart from stable hyperthyroidism in a 13 V-J model.

Stable Graves' hyperthyroidism meant no ophthalmopathy progression within 18 months. Hyperthyroidism patients were newly diagnosed, had disease duration under 2 months, and were aged 18 to 65 years. The germline CDR1 and CDR2 sequences are MGHRA and YSYEKL. This CDR3 has 16 amino acids. This clonotype occurred many times. As yet, its antigen is unknown. At one boundary the junction diverges from the germline segment, which might be a read error. RNA transcripts gave rise to amplified TCR beta CDR3 regions. With the HTBI primer set, the TCR CDR3 went through a first round of RT-PCR. MiXCR was run by TCRdb on the multiplex PCR reads, yielding one entry per CDR3 protein. The table records approximately 510,000 distinct CDR3 sequences, roughly 20% of them present only once.

The receptor comes from a man between 18 and 29 years old with Graves' hyperthyroidism. V gene TRBV4-1 combines with J gene TRBJ1-1; D ambiguous. The sample comprised blood. In nucleotides, the CDR3 is TGCGCCAGCAGCCAGTCCCCCCTAGGGTTGAATACTGAAGCTTTCTTT. It is translated as CASSQSPLGLNTEAFF.